This TCR beta chain was sequenced in a study of blood T cell repertoires in COVID-19. The wider study: PBMCs, B-cell-depleted T cells, or T cells were the source of the cDNA or gDNA that made up the material.

Germline CDR1 is SGHNT and CDR2 is YENEEA. The CDR3 sequence is 15 residues long. Trimming cost V 1 base and J 3 bases; bases outside gene matches: 1. Sample share makes this clone medium-sized. Methods used by the authors: Estimation of nucleated cell counts relied on the amplification of reference gene primers. Using immunoSEQ multiplex PCR, the repertoire was profiled, and TCRdb retains in-frame clones only, with some absent. V and J calls and clone size are given by that table; D and trimming were obtained from the DNA. The data show 30,000 to 35,000 clones, with 82% seen just once and around 40% held by the top ten.

The sequence was obtained from a man aged 80 or over with active or convalescent COVID-19. The sequenced sample was peripheral blood. The chain carries TRBV11-3 and TRBJ2-2, with 8 bases identical to TRBD1. DNA for the CDR3: TGTGCCAGCAGCTTAGTGGGACAGGACACCGGGGAGCTGTTTTTT. Encoded protein: CASSLVGQDTGELFF.